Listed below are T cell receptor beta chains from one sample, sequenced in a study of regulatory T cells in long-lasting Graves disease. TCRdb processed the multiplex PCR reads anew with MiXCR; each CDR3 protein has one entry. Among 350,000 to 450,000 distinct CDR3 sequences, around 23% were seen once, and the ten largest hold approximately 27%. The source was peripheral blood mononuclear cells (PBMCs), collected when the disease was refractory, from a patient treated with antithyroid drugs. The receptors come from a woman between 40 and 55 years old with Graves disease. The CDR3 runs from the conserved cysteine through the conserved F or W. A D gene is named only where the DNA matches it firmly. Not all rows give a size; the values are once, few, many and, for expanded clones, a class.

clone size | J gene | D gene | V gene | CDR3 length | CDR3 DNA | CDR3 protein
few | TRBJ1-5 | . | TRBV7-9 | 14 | TGTGCCAGCAGCGAAAGGGGTGTCAATCAGCCCCAGCATTTT | CASSERGVNQPQHF
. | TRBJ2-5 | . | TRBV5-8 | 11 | TGTGGGTCCAGGCCTCAAGAGACCCAGTACTTC | CGSRPQETQYF
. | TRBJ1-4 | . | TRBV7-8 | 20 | TGTGCCAGCAGCTCCAGACTACGACAGTGCACCCATGCAACTAATGAAAAACTGTTTTTT | CASSSRLRQCTHATNEKLFF
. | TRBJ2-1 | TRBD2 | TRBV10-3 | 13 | TGTGCCATCAGCGAGCGGGAGGGCGGTGAGCAGTTCTTC | CAISEREGGEQFF
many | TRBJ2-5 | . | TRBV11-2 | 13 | TGTGCCAGCAGCCTAGTGAGTCAGGAGACCCAGTACTTC | CASSLVSQETQYF
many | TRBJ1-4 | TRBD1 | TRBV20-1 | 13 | TGCAGTGCGAGGGGACAGGCTAATGAAAAACTGTTTTTT | CSARGQANEKLFF
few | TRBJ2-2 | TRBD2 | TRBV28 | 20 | TGTGCCAGCAGTTTTTACCTACAAGGGACTAGGGGAAGCGGGACCGGGGAGCTGTTTTTT | CASSFYLQGTRGSGTGELFF
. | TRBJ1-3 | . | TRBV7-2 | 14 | TGTGCCAGCAGCAACCCCTACAGGGGAAACACCATATATTTT | CASSNPYRGNTIYF
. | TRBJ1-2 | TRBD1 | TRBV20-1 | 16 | TGCAGTGCTAGTCGGGACAGGGGGCCGCGGGGCTATGGCTACACCTTC | CSASRDRGPRGYGYTF
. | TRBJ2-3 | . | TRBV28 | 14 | TGTGCCAGCAGTTTCTTCAAAAGTTTAGATACGCAGTATTTT | CASSFFKSLDTQYF
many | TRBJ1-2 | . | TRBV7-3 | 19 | TGTGCCAGCAGCTTAAAAGTAGGGCAGGATGATCAGCCACTCTATGGCTACACCTTC | CASSLKVGQDDQPLYGYTF
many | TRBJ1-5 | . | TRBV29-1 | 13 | TGCAGCGTTGAAACCGGGAGCAATCAGCCCCAGCATTTT | CSVETGSNQPQHF
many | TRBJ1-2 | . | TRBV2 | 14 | TGTGCCAGCAGTGAGCGGGCAGGACTCTATGGCTACACCTTC | CASSERAGLYGYTF
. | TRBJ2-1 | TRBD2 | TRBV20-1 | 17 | TGCAGTGCTCCTTCACTAGCGGGAGGGGCTCTCTACAATGAGCAGTTCTTC | CSAPSLAGGALYNEQFF
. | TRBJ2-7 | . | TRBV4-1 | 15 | TGCGCCAGCAGCCAAGATTTGATAAGGGCCAGCGAGCAGTACTTC | CASSQDLIRASEQYF
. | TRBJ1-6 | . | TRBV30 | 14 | TGTGCCTGGAGTGGGACAGCACTTAATTCACCCCTCCACTTT | CAWSGTALNSPLHF
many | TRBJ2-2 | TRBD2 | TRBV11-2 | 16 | TGTGCCAGCAGCTTAGTTTACGGGAGGATCACCGGGGAGCTGTTTTTT | CASSLVYGRITGELFF
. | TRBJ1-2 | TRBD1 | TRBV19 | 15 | TGTGCCAGTAGGTACGGGACAGGTGGAAACTATGGCTACACCTTC | CASRYGTGGNYGYTF
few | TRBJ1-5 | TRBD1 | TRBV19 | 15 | TGTGCCAGTAGTACATCCTTGACAGGGGATCAGCCCCAGCATTTT | CASSTSLTGDQPQHF
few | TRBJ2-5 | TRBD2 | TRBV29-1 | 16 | TGCAGCGTTGAATTCCTCCGGACTAGCGGTTGGGAGACCCAGTACTTC | CSVEFLRTSGWETQYF
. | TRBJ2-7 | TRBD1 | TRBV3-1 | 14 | TGTGCCAGCAGCCAAGGACAGGGAACCCACGAGCAGTACTTC | CASSQGQGTHEQYF
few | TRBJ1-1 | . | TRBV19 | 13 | TGTGCCAGTGGATGGGGGATTGACGCTGAAGCTTTCTTT | CASGWGIDAEAFF
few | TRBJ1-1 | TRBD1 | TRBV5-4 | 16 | TGTGCCAGCCGAGGACAGGGAAGGTCGACGAACACTGAAGCTTTCTTT | CASRGQGRSTNTEAFF
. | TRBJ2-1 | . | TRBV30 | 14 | TGTGCCTGGGATCCGGGACGTTACTACAATGAGCAGTTCTTC | CAWDPGRYYNEQFF
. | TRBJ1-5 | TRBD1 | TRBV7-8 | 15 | TGTGCCAGCAGCTTACGGCGGACAGGGGATCAGCCCCAGCATTTT | CASSLRRTGDQPQHF
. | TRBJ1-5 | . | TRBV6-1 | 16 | TGTGCCAGCAGGCTGACAGCTCATACTAGCAATCAGCCCCAGCATTTT | CASRLTAHTSNQPQHF
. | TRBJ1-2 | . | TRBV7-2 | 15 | TGTGCCAGCAGCTTAAATAGCCTTTCAGGAGGTGGCTACACCTTC | CASSLNSLSGGGYTF
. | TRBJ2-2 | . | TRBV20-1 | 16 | TGCAGTGCCCTTCTCCTTTCAGGGCCTAACCCCGGGGAGCTGTTTTTT | CSALLLSGPNPGELFF
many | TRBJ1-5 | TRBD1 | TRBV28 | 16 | TGTGCCAGCAGTTTATACGGGACAGGGAGGAGCCAGCCCCAGCATTTT | CASSLYGTGRSQPQHF
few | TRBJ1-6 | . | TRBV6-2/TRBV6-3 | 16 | TGTGCCAGCAGTTACTCTACAGGGAATGGAGTTTCACCCCTCCACTTT | CASSYSTGNGVSPLHF
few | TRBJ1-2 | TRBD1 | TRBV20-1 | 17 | TGCAGTGCTAGAGACGAAATCGGGACAGGTTCGAACTATGGCTACACCTTC | CSARDEIGTGSNYGYTF
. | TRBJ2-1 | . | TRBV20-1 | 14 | TGCAGTGCTAGAGATGGGCTAGCGTACAATGAGCAGTTCTTC | CSARDGLAYNEQFF
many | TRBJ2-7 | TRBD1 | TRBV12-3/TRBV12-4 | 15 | TGTGCCAGCAGTGTTACGGGACAGGGTGCATACGAGCAGTACTTC | CASSVTGQGAYEQYF
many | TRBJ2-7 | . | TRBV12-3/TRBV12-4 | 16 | TGTGCCAGCAGCCCAAGTCGGGCAGGGAGGTTAGGCGAGCAGTACTTC | CASSPSRAGRLGEQYF
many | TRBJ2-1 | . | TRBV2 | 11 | TGTGCCAGCACGCTAGCTTATGAGCAGTTCTTC | CASTLAYEQFF
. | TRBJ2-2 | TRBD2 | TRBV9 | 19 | TGTGCCAGCAGCGTAGCGTTCCTAGCGGGAGGGCCGGGCACCGGGGAGCTGTTTTTT | CASSVAFLAGGPGTGELFF
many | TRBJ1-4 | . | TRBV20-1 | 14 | TGCAGTGCTAGAGATCAGGGTCGAAGGGAAAAACTGTTTTTT | CSARDQGRREKLFF
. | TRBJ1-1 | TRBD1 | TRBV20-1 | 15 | TGCAGTGCTAGAGGGGGGACAGGGCTGAACACTGAAGCTTTCTTT | CSARGGTGLNTEAFF
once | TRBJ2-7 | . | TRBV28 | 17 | TGTGCCAGCAGTTCAATGGAATCAGACGTTGGGACCTACGAGCAGTACTTC | CASSSMESDVGTYEQYF
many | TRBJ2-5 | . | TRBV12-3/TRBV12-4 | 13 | TGTGCCAGCAGTTTAACGGATTTGGCAACCCAGTACTTC | CASSLTDLATQYF
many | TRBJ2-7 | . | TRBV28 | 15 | TGTGCCAGCAGGGGGGGGGGCACAGGGGAGAACGAGCAGTACTTC | CASRGGGTGENEQYF
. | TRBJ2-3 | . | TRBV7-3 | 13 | TGTGCCAGCAGCTTAAGGGCTTCAGATACGCAGTATTTT | CASSLRASDTQYF